This T cell receptor (beta chain) was sequenced for a study of cytomegalovirus exposure and HLA in healthy donors. Study conclusions and caveats: Later on, analysis showed that most CMV-associated TCR beta chains appeared to be HLA-restricted. In a later analysis, TCR beta V- and J-gene trimming showed a link to a missense DCLRE1C variant. Analysis was performed later, and it showed HLA-associated TCR beta chains to be more clonally expanded than equally common others. TCR beta chains numbering some 160 were designated cytomegalovirus-associated.

Germline V CDR1 and CDR2: SGHNT, YENEEA. This CDR3 is 15 amino acids long. Trimming removed 7 bases at V and 2 bases at J, with 17 bases between. The PCR ran on 60 Vbeta and 13 Jbeta primers. Clones were read by immunoSEQ multiplex PCR, and TCRdb kept only the in-frame ones, dropping some. The table lists roughly 200,000 clones, over 70% of them singletons. Concerning this clone itself: The target antigen is unknown.

The V call is TRBV11-3, the J call TRBJ1-2, with D maybe TRBD1 (5 bases). This receptor was identified in an older woman in good health and CMV-seropositive. What was sequenced was PBMCs. CDR3 in DNA: TGTGCCAGCACCACCGGGACGGGAGTCAACTATGGCTACACCTTC. It translates to CASTTGTGVNYGYTF.